Here is one T cell receptor (beta chain) with its context. Trimming took 4 bases from V and 4 from J, leaving 18 bases between them. The CDR3 is 16 amino acids. Germline V gene sequence: CDR1 SGDLS, CDR2 YYNGEE. Sequenced by immunoSEQ multiplex PCR; TCRdb stores in-frame clones only, minus some. Of over 10,000 clones listed, 80% to 90% are singletons. The data are from a study of technical replicates of blood from a handful of donors. The specimen sequenced was PBMCs. The rearrangement links TRBV9 to TRBJ1-5; TRBD1 is a possible D gene (6 bases). The TCR originated in a human donor in good health. DNA for the CDR3: TGTGCCAGCAGCCCCCGACAGGCTAAGAAGAATCAGCCCCAGCATTTT. Translated, it gives CASSPRQAKKNQPQHF.